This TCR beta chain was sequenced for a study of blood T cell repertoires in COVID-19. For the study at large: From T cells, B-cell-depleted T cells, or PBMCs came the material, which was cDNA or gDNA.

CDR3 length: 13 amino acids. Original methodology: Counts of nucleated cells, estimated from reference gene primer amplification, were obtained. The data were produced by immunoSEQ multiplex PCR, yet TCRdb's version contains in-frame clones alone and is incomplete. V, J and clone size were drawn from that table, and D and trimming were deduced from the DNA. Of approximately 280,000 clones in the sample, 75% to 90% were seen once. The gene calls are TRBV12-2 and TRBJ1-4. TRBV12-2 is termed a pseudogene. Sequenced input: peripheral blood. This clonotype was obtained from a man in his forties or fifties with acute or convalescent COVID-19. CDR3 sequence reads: CASRPRYGEKLFF. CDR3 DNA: TGTGCAAGTCGCCCTAGATACGGTGAAAAACTGTTTTTT.